A selection of T cell receptor beta chains follows, all from one sample in a study of CD8 T cells in Susac syndrome. TCRdb re-called the immunoSEQ multiplex PCR reads with MiXCR, one entry per CDR3 protein. The sample has some 150,000 distinct CDR3 sequences, 94% seen once; the top ten hold over 0.2%. Sequencing was performed on CD8+ T cells from PBMCs. The source of these receptors is a human donor with multiple sclerosis. Both conserved end residues are part of each CDR3. A D gene is named only where the DNA matches it firmly. Clone size is given for some rows only: seen once, a few or many times, or a class if the clone is expanded.

J: TRBJ1-4
D: TRBD1
V: TRBV7-9
size: once
DNA: TGTGCCAGCAGCTTTCCGGGACAGCCATGGGAAAAACTGTTTTTT
CDR3: CASSFPGQPWEKLFF

J: TRBJ2-6
D: NA
V: TRBV30
size: NA
DNA: TGTGCCTGGACGGGAGCTGGGGCCAACGTCCTGACTTTC
CDR3: CAWTGAGANVLTF

J: TRBJ1-2
D: TRBD1
V: TRBV27
size: NA
DNA: TGTGCCAGCAGCCTAGAGGGGGCTTTGGGGGCGAGGTATGGCTACACCTTC
CDR3: CASSLEGALGARYGYTF

J: TRBJ1-3
D: TRBD1
V: TRBV27
size: NA
DNA: TGTGCCAGCAGCGCTAACCCCGACAGGGGGCGAAACACCATATATTTT
CDR3: CASSANPDRGRNTIYF

J: TRBJ2-5
D: NA
V: TRBV7-9
size: NA
DNA: TGTGCCAGCAGCTTAGGCCCCCTATACAGAGAGACCCAGTACTTC
CDR3: CASSLGPLYRETQYF

J: TRBJ1-1
D: NA
V: TRBV2
size: NA
DNA: TGTGCCAGCAATGGGATGGAGAACATGAACACTGAAGCTTTCTTT
CDR3: CASNGMENMNTEAFF

J: TRBJ2-7
D: NA
V: TRBV27
size: NA
DNA: TGTGCCAGCAGTTTCGACGAGCAGTACTTC
CDR3: CASSFDEQYF

J: TRBJ1-2
D: NA
V: TRBV27
size: NA
DNA: TGTGCCAGCAAGGGAGGCCAGGGCGGCGATGGCTACACCTTC
CDR3: CASKGGQGGDGYTF

J: TRBJ2-3
D: TRBD2
V: TRBV28
size: NA
DNA: TGTGCCAGCAGTCTAAGCGGGGGGATAACCACAGATACGCAGTATTTT
CDR3: CASSLSGGITTDTQYF

J: TRBJ2-7
D: TRBD1
V: TRBV19
size: NA
DNA: TGTGCCAGTAGTATCGGGACAGGGAACTACGAGCAGTACTTC
CDR3: CASSIGTGNYEQYF

J: TRBJ2-6
D: NA
V: TRBV7-9
size: once
DNA: TGTGCCAGCAGCTTAACCCTAAGGCATGGCGATCCCGGGGCCAACGTCCTGACTTTC
CDR3: CASSLTLRHGDPGANVLTF

J: TRBJ1-2
D: NA
V: TRBV27
size: NA
DNA: TGTGCCAGCAGTCCTCTAGGGGACTATGGCTACACCTTC
CDR3: CASSPLGDYGYTF

J: TRBJ2-7
D: NA
V: TRBV5-1
size: NA
DNA: TGCGCCAGCAGCATCGACTACGAGCAGTACTTC
CDR3: CASSIDYEQYF

J: TRBJ2-7
D: NA
V: TRBV6-2/TRBV6-3
size: NA
DNA: TGTGCCAGCAGACTTAGTCCTACCGTTTCCTACGAGCAGTACTTC
CDR3: CASRLSPTVSYEQYF

J: TRBJ2-3
D: NA
V: TRBV4-3
size: NA
DNA: TGCGCCAGCAGCCAAGGGGTAGATACGCAGTATTTT
CDR3: CASSQGVDTQYF

J: TRBJ2-7
D: TRBD1
V: TRBV30
size: NA
DNA: TGTGCCTGGAGTGAGCATCAGGGGGACTACGAGCAGTACTTC
CDR3: CAWSEHQGDYEQYF

J: TRBJ2-7
D: NA
V: TRBV4-1
size: NA
DNA: TGCGCCAGCAGCCCGCCCGGAGGGAGGCTAAACGAGCAGTACTTC
CDR3: CASSPPGGRLNEQYF

J: TRBJ1-2
D: TRBD1
V: TRBV16
size: NA
DNA: TGTGCCAGCAGCCAATCTCCAGACAGGGCCTATGGCTACACCTTC
CDR3: CASSQSPDRAYGYTF

J: TRBJ2-7
D: NA
V: TRBV7-2
size: NA
DNA: TGTGCCAGCAGCTTAGTCGCCTACGAGCAGTACTTC
CDR3: CASSLVAYEQYF

J: TRBJ2-5
D: NA
V: TRBV30
size: NA
DNA: TGTGCCTGGAGGGGGGCGCAAACGGAAGAGACCCAGTACTTC
CDR3: CAWRGAQTEETQYF

J: TRBJ2-2
D: NA
V: TRBV30
size: NA
DNA: TGTGCCTGGCAGACAAGGGCGGGGGAGCTGTTTTTT
CDR3: CAWQTRAGELFF

J: TRBJ1-2
D: NA
V: TRBV7-9
size: NA
DNA: TGTGCCAGCAGCTTAGCGAACCACAGGGCTGGCTACACCTTC
CDR3: CASSLANHRAGYTF

J: TRBJ2-7
D: NA
V: TRBV7-9
size: NA
DNA: TGTGCCAGCAGCGCCCCACCGGGGGTCGAGCAGTACTTC
CDR3: CASSAPPGVEQYF

J: TRBJ1-4
D: NA
V: TRBV20-1
size: NA
DNA: TGCAGTGCTAGAGCAGAGTCAACTAATGAAAAACTGTTTTTT
CDR3: CSARAESTNEKLFF

J: TRBJ2-5
D: TRBD2
V: TRBV4-3
size: NA
DNA: TGCGCCAGCAGCCAAGATCCTAGCGGGGGGATCGAGGAGACCCAGTACTTC
CDR3: CASSQDPSGGIEETQYF

J: TRBJ2-7
D: TRBD2
V: TRBV29-1
size: once
DNA: TGCAGCGTTGAAGATCATCGGGAGGGTCTGGAGCAGTACTTC
CDR3: CSVEDHREGLEQYF

J: TRBJ2-7
D: TRBD2
V: TRBV3-1
size: NA
DNA: TGTGCCAGCAGCCCTACTAGCGGCTACGAGCAGTACTTC
CDR3: CASSPTSGYEQYF

J: TRBJ2-7
D: NA
V: TRBV14
size: NA
DNA: TGTGCCAGCAGCCCTGGACGACTGGACTACGAGCAGTACTTC
CDR3: CASSPGRLDYEQYF

J: TRBJ1-2
D: TRBD1
V: TRBV6-5
size: NA
DNA: TGTGCCAGCAGTTCCTCCGGGACAGGGGGAGGTGGCTACACCTTC
CDR3: CASSSSGTGGGGYTF

J: TRBJ2-1
D: NA
V: TRBV7-9
size: NA
DNA: TGTGCCAGCAGCGCCTCTACTGGGGTCAGGCGAACTGAGCAGTTCTTC
CDR3: CASSASTGVRRTEQFF

J: TRBJ2-3
D: TRBD1
V: TRBV5-4
size: NA
DNA: TGTGCCAGCAGCCCCGACAGGGTTGGAGATACGCAGTATTTT
CDR3: CASSPDRVGDTQYF

J: TRBJ2-1
D: NA
V: TRBV30
size: NA
DNA: TGTGCCTGGAGGAGTACAGAATATATCTACAATGAGCAGTTCTTC
CDR3: CAWRSTEYIYNEQFF

J: TRBJ2-1
D: TRBD1
V: TRBV20-1
size: NA
DNA: TGCAGTGCTTCCACCGGGACAGGGGTCCACAATGAGCAGTTCTTC
CDR3: CSASTGTGVHNEQFF

J: TRBJ2-3
D: NA
V: TRBV9
size: NA
DNA: TGTGCCAGCAGCGTAGGTAACGGAGATACGCAGTATTTT
CDR3: CASSVGNGDTQYF

J: TRBJ2-7
D: TRBD1
V: TRBV19
size: NA
DNA: TGTGCCAGTAGTGCCTCCGGGACAGGGGGTCTCGAGCAGTACTTC
CDR3: CASSASGTGGLEQYF

J: TRBJ1-1
D: NA
V: TRBV30
size: NA
DNA: TGTGCCTGGGACAACAAGAACACTGAAGCTTTCTTT
CDR3: CAWDNKNTEAFF

J: TRBJ2-2
D: NA
V: TRBV28
size: NA
DNA: TGTGCCAGCAGTTCACTTCCGGGGTCTTACACCGGGGAGCTGTTTTTT
CDR3: CASSSLPGSYTGELFF